The TCR beta chain described here comes from a study of response to subunit inactivated influenza vaccine. Points from the study as a whole: Only a handful of new T cells, the authors suggested, are recruited with each seasonal influenza vaccination.

Using its own MiXCR run on the RT-PCR reads, TCRdb lists one record per CDR3 protein. The table includes almost 600,000 distinct CDR3 sequences, 11% to 15% detected once. Note on this clonotype: Its specificity is unknown.

The V and J ends lost 5 bases and 0 bases respectively, with 17 bases between them. The germline gives CDR1 SGHVS, CDR2 FQNEAQ. CDR3 length equals 16 residues. V gene TRBV7-8 combines with J gene TRBJ2-7; D unclear. This TCR was recovered from a man in his fifties or sixties who received an inactivated influenza vaccine. The sample in question was PBMCs from blood, obtained 12 days after vaccination. CDR3 in DNA: TGTGCCAGCAGCACCCGTCGGGTGTTGGGCTCCTACGAGCAGTACTTC. Its protein product is CASSTRRVLGSYEQYF.